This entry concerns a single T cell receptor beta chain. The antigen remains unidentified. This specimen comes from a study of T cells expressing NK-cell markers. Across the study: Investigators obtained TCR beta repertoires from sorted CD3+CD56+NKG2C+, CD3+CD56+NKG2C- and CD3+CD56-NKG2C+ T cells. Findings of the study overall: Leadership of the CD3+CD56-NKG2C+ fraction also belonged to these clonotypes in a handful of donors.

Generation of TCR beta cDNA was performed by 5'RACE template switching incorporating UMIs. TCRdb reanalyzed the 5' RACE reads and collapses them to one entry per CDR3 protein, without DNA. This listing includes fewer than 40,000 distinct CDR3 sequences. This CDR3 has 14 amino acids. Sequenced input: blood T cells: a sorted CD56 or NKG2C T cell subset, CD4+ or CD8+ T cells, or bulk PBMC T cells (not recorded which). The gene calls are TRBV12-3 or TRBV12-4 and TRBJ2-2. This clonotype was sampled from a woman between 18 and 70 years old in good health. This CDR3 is CASSFAPNTGELFF.